Listed below are T cell receptor beta chains from one sample, sequenced in a study of cytomegalovirus exposure and HLA in healthy donors. Clones were read by immunoSEQ multiplex PCR, and TCRdb kept only the in-frame ones, dropping some. The sample includes over 110,000 clones, around 73% of them seen just once. Sequencing was performed on PBMCs. The receptor set was obtained from a female donor in good health and CMV-seronegative. The CDR3 runs from the conserved cysteine through the conserved F or W. D genes are given only for firm matches. Clone size is given for some rows only: seen once, a few or many times, or a class if the clone is expanded.

>TRBV19|TRBJ1-3|TRBD1|-
CASRSDRGEPSGNTIYF
TGTGCCAGTAGATCGGACAGGGGGGAACCCTCTGGAAACACCATATATTTT
>TRBV14|TRBJ2-1|-|-
CASSQEGGVYYNEQFF
TGTGCCAGCAGCCAAGAAGGCGGGGTGTACTACAATGAGCAGTTCTTC
>TRBV19|TRBJ1-5|TRBD1|few
CASSIPGGSTASNQPQHF
TGTGCCAGTAGTATCCCAGGGGGCTCGACGGCGAGCAATCAGCCCCAGCATTTT
>TRBV4-1|TRBJ1-1|-|-
CASSLGVSRNTEAFF
TGCGCCAGCAGCCTAGGGGTATCCCGGAACACTGAAGCTTTCTTT
>TRBV30|TRBJ2-7|TRBD2|-
CAWSVNRPPLATSYEQYF
TGTGCCTGGAGTGTAAATAGACCCCCACTAGCGACCTCCTACGAGCAGTACTTC
>TRBV5-6|TRBJ2-7|TRBD1|-
CASSLWTGSGEQYF
TGTGCCAGCAGCTTATGGACAGGGTCGGGCGAGCAGTACTTC
>TRBV6-1|TRBJ2-7|-|few
CASSEVDNLSYEQYF
TGTGCCAGCAGTGAAGTCGACAATCTCTCCTACGAGCAGTACTTC
>TRBV5-1|TRBJ2-5|-|-
CASSLGSGARETQYF
TGCGCCAGCAGCTTGGGCTCAGGGGCACGAGAGACCCAGTACTTC
>TRBV28|TRBJ1-3|-|-
CASSLLTGNTIYF
TGTGCCAGCAGTTTATTGACGGGGAACACCATATATTTT
>TRBV9|TRBJ2-2|-|-
CASSASVGYPYTGELFF
TGTGCCAGCAGCGCCTCCGTGGGCTACCCCTACACCGGGGAGCTGTTTTTT